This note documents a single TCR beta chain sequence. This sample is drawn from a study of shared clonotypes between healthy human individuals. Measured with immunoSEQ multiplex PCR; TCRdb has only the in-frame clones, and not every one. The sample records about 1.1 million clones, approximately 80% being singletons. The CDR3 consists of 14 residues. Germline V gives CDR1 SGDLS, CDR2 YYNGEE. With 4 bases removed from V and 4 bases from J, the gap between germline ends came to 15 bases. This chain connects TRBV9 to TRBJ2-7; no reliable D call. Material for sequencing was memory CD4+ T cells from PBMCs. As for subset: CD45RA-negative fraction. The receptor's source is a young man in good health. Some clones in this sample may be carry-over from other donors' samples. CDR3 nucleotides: TGTGCCAGCAGCCCAGACCCCGTTAGGTACGAGCAGTACTTC. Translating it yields CASSPDPVRYEQYF.